This passage covers 9 T cell receptor beta chains from one sample sequenced in a study of CD8 T cells in ankylosing spondylitis. In TCRdb, the 5' RACE reads were re-called with MiXCR into one record per CDR3 protein. The data hold 30,000 to 35,000 distinct CDR3 sequences, with less than 40% observed a single time. Sequenced: synovial fluid, either unsorted or a sorted T cell fraction (not recorded which). The receptors stem from a male donor with ankylosing spondylitis.

This rearrangement joins TRBV2 to TRBJ1-6, with D possibly matching TRBD1 (6 bases). V lost 2 bases, J lost 3 bases, and 14 bases lay in between. The CDR3 is made up of 17 amino acids. Germline assignment: CDR1 SNHLY and CDR2 FYNNEI. The CDR3 bases are TGTGCCAGCAGTGAATCCGGGGCAGGGGACTATAATTCACCCCTCCACTTT. Its translation: CASSESGAGDYNSPLHF.

The V call is TRBV6-1, the J call TRBJ2-2, with D perhaps given as TRBD1 or TRBD2 (5 bases each). This CDR3 comprises 14 residues. The ends were cut back, 10 bases at V and 3 bases at J, with 15 bases in the middle. Germline V lookup: CDR1 MNHNS, CDR2 SASEGT. The CDR3 region is CATGPPEDTGELFF. In DNA form, the CDR3 reads TGTGCCACGGGACCACCAGAGGACACCGGGGAGCTGTTTTTT.

The V gene is TRBV25-1, the J gene TRBJ2-5; D remains unclear. Trimming cost V 6 bases and J 4 bases, with 9 bases left between them. The CDR3 spans 12 residues. CDR1 and CDR2 (germline): MGHDK, SYGVNS. The CDR3 protein is CASSARPETQYF. The CDR3 nucleotides are TGTGCCAGCAGCGCCCGGCCAGAGACCCAGTACTTC. Full variable domain (outside the CDR3, taken from reference TRBV25-1 and TRBJ2-5): EADIYQTPRYLVIGTGKKITLECSQTMGHDKMYWYQQDPGMELHLIHYSYGVNSTEKGDLSSESTVSRIRTEHFPLTLESARPSHTSQYLCASSARPETQYFGPGTRLLVL.

The sample holds many counts of this clonotype. The rearrangement uses TRBV3-1 and TRBJ1-1; TRBD1 is a possible D gene (5 bases). Trimming shortened V by 1 base and J by 6 bases, and 12 bases separated the two germline ends. The CDR3 extends over 14 amino acids. Looked up from germline, CDR1 is LGHDT and CDR2 is YNNKEL (reference sequence). DNA for the CDR3: TGTGCCAGCAGCCAAGTTTCGGAAGGGGCTGAAGCTTTCTTT. Amino acids: CASSQVSEGAEAFF.

CDR3 DNA: TGTGCCAGCCTCTCGGGACAGGCGAACACCGGGGAGCTGTTTTTT. It is translated as CASLSGQANTGELFF. J is TRBJ2-2 and V is TRBV6-1, with 8 bases matching TRBD1. The CDR3 has 15 amino acids. CDR1 and CDR2 from the germline V gene are MNHNS and SASEGT. V shed 8 bases, J shed 0 bases, and the junction held 5 bases outside the gene matches.

This clonotype has only a few counts. CDR3: CASSQLGDGTEAFF. CDR3 nucleotides: TGTGCCAGCAGCCAACTAGGGGATGGCACTGAAGCTTTCTTT. The rearrangement links TRBV14 to TRBJ1-1, with D possibly TRBD1 on 5 matching bases. Between the trimmed V and J ends, which lost 2 bases and 4 bases, there was a span of 11 bases. Looked up from germline, CDR1 is SGHDN and CDR2 is FVKESK. The CDR3 has 14 residues.

In this sample, this clonotype turned up many times. V gene TRBV5-1 combines with J gene TRBJ2-1; D not certain. Trimming took off 4 bases at V and 7 bases at J, with 9 bases between the two ends. Germline V gene lookup returns CDR1 SGHRS and CDR2 YFSETQ. The CDR3 is 12 residues long. In DNA form, the CDR3 reads TGCGCCAGCAGCCAAACAGAAAATGAGCAGTTCTTC. Its protein is CASSQTENEQFF.

This chain connects TRBV7-9 to TRBJ2-1; D is perhaps TRBD2 (5 bases). Germline values: CDR1 SEHNR, CDR2 FQNEAQ (reference sequence). CDR3 length: 15 amino acids. V gave up 7 bases and J gave up 0 bases, with 13 bases separating them. The chain's CDR3 is CASTPLGSSYNEQFF. CDR3 bases: TGTGCCAGCACCCCGCTAGGGAGCTCCTACAATGAGCAGTTCTTC.

The genes are TRBV20-1 and TRBJ2-3, with 14 bases lining up with TRBD2. The CDR3 runs to 16 residues. Trimming at V came to 3 bases and at J to 6 bases, leaving 8 bases not matched to a gene. Germline CDR1 DFQATT, CDR2 SNEGSKA (reference sequence). The CDR3 sequence: CSASGLAGGLWDTQYF. The DNA for the CDR3 is TGCAGTGCTAGTGGACTAGCGGGGGGTCTATGGGATACGCAGTATTTT.